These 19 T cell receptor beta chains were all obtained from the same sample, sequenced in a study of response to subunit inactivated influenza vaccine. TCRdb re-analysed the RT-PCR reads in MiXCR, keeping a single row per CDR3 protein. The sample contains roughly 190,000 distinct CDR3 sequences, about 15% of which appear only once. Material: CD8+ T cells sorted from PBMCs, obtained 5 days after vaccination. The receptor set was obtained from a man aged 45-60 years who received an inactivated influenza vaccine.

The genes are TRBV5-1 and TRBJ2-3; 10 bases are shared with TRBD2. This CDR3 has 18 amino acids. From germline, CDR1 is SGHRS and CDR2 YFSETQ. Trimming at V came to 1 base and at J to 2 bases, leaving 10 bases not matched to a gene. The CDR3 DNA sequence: TGCGCCAGCAGCTTGTCTCTAGCGGGAGTTATGTCCACAGATACGCAGTATTTT. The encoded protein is CASSLSLAGVMSTDTQYF.

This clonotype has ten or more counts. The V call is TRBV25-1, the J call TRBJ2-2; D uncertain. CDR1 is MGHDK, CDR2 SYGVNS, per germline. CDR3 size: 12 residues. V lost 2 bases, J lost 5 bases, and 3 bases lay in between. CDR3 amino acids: CASSEITGELFF. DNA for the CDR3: TGTGCCAGCAGTGAAATAACCGGGGAGCTGTTTTTT.

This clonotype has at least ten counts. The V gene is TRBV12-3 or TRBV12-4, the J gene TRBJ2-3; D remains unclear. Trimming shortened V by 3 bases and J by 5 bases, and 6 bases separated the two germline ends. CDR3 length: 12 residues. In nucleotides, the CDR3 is TGTGCCAGCAGTTTTATGGGAGATACGCAGTATTTT. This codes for CASSFMGDTQYF.

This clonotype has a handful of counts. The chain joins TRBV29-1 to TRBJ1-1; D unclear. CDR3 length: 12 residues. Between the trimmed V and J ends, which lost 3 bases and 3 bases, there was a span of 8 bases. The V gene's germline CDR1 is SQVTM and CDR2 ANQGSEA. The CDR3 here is CSVDLGHTEAFF. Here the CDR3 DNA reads TGCAGCGTTGATCTCGGGCACACTGAAGCTTTCTTT.

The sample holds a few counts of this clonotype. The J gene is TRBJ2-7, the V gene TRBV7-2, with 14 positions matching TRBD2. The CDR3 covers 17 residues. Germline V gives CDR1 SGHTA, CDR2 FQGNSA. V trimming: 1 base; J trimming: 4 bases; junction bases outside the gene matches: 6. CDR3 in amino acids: CASSLGLAGGPGYEQYF. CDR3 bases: TGTGCCAGCAGCTTAGGACTAGCGGGGGGGCCGGGTTACGAGCAGTACTTC. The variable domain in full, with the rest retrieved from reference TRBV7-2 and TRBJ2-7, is GAGVSQSPSNKVTEKGKDVELRCDPISGHTALYWYRQSLGQGLEFLIYFQGNSAPDKSGLPSDRFSAERTGGSVSTLTIQRTQQEDSAVYLCASSLGLAGGPGYEQYFGPGTRLTVT.

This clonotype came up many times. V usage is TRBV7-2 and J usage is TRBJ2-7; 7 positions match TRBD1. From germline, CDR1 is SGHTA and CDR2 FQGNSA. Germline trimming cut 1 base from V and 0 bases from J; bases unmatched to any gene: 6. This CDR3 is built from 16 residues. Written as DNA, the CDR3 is TGTGCCAGCAGCTTAGAGGACAGGAGAAACTCCTACGAGCAGTACTTC. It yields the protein CASSLEDRRNSYEQYF.

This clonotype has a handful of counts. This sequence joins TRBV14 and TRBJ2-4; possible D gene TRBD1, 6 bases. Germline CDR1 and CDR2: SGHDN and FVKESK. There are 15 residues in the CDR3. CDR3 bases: TGTGCTAGTAGAGATCAGGGGTTCTTCGAAAACATTCAGTACTTC. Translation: CASRDQGFFENIQYF.

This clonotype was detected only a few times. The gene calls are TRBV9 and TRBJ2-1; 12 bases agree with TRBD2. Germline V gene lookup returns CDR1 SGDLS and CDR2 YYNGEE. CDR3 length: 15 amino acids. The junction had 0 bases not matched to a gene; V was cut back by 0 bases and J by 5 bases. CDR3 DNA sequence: TGTGCCAGCAGCGTAGGACTAGCGGGAGACAATGAGCAGTTCTTC. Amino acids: CASSVGLAGDNEQFF.

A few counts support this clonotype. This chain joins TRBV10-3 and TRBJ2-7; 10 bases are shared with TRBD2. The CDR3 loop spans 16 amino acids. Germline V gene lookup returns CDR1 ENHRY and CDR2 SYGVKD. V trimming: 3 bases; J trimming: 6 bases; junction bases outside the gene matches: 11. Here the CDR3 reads CAISDPPSGRGFEQYF. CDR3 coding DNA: TGTGCCATCAGTGATCCCCCTAGCGGGAGAGGTTTCGAGCAGTACTTC.

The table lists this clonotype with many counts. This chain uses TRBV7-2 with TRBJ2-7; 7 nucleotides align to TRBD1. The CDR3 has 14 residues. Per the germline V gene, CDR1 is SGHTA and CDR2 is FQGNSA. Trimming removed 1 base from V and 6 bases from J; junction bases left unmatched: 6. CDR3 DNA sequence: TGTGCCAGCAGCTTAGTCCACAGGGGACCCGAGCAGTACTTC. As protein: CASSLVHRGPEQYF.

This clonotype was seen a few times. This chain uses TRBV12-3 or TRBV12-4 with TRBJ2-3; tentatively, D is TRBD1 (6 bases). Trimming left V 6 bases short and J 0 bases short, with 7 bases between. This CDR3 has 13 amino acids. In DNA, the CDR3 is TGTGCCAGCAGCGACAGGAGCACAGATACGCAGTATTTT. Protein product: CASSDRSTDTQYF.

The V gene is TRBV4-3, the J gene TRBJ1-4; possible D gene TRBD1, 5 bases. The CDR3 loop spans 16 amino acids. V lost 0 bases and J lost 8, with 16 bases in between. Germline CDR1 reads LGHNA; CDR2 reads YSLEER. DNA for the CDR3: TGCGCCAGCAGCCAAGATCGAGTGGGGGGTGAAGAAAAACTGTTTTTT. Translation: CASSQDRVGGEEKLFF.

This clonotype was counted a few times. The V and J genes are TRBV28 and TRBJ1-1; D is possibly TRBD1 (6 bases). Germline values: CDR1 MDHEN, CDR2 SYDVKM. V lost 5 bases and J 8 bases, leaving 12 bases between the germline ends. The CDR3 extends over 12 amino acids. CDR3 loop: CASSLDRIEAFF. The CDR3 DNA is TGTGCCAGCAGTCTCGACAGGATCGAAGCTTTCTTT.

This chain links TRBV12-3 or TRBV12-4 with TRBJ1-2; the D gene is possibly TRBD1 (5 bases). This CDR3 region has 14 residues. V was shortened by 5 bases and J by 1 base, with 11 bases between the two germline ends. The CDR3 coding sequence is TGTGCCAGCAGTGACAGCGCCTATAACTATGGCTACACCTTC. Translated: CASSDSAYNYGYTF.

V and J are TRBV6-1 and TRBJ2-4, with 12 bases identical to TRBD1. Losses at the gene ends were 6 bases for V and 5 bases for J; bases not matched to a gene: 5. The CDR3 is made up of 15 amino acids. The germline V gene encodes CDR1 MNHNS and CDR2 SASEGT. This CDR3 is CASSPGQGAENIQYF. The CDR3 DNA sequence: TGTGCCAGCAGCCCGGGACAGGGGGCTGAAAACATTCAGTACTTC.

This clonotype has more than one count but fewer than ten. CDR3 loop: CASSYKLTGELFF. DNA of the CDR3: TGTGCCAGCAGCTATAAGCTCACCGGGGAGCTGTTTTTT. The chain carries TRBV6-5 and TRBJ2-2; D gene unclear. The CDR3 runs to 13 residues. Germline values: CDR1 MNHEY, CDR2 SVGAGI. V lost 6 bases and J lost 4, with 9 bases in between.

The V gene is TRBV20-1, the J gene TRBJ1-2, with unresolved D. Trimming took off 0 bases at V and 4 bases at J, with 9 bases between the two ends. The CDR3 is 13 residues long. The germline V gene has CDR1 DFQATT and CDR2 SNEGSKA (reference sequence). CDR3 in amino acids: CSARDQGVYGYTF. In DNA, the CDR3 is TGCAGTGCTAGAGATCAAGGAGTCTATGGCTACACCTTC.

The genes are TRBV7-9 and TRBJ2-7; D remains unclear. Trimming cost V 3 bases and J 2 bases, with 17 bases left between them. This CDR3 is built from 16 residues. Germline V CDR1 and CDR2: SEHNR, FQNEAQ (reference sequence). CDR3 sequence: CASSFGLPYIPYEQYF. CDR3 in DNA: TGTGCCAGCAGCTTCGGTTTGCCTTACATACCCTACGAGCAGTACTTC.

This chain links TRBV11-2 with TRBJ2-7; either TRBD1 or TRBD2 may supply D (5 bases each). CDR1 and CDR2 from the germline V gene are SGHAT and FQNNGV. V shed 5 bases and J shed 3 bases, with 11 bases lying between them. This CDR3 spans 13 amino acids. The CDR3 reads CASSTGTHYEQYF. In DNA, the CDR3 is TGTGCCAGCAGCACCGGGACCCACTACGAGCAGTACTTC.